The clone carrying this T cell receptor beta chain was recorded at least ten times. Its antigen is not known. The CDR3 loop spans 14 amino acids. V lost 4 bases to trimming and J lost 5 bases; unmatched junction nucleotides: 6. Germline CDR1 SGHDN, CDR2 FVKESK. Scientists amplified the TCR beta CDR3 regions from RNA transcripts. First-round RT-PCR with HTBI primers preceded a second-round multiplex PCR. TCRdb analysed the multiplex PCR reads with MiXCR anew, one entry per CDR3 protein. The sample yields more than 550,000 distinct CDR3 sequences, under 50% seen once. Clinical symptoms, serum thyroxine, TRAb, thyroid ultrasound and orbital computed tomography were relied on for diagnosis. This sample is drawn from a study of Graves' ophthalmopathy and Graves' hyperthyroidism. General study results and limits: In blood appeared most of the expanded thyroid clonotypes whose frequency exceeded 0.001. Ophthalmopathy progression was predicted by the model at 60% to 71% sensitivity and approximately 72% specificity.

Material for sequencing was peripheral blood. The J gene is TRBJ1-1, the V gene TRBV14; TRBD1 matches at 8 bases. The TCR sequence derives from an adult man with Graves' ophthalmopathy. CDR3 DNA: TGTGCCAGCAGCCGACAGGGGTGGGGAACTGAAGCTTTCTTT. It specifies CASSRQGWGTEAFF.